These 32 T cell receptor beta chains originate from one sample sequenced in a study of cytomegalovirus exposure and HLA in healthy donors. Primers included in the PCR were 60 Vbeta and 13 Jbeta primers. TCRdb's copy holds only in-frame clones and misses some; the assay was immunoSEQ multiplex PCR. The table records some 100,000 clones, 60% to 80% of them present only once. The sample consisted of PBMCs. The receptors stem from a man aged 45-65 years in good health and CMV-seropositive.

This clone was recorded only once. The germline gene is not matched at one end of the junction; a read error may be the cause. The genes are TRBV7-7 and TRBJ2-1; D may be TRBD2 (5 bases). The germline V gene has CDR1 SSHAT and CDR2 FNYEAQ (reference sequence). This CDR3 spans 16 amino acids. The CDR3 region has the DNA TGTGCTAGCAGCCCAGGAGGATCTTCGTTCTACAATGAGCAGTTCTTC. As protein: CASSPGGSSFYNEQFF.

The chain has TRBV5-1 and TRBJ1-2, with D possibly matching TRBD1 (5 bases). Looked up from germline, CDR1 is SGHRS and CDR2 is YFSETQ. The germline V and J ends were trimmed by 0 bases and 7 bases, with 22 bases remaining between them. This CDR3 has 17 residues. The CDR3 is CASSLAWGGPETSGYTF. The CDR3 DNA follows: TGCGCCAGCAGCTTGGCCTGGGGGGGACCCGAAACCAGTGGCTACACCTTC.

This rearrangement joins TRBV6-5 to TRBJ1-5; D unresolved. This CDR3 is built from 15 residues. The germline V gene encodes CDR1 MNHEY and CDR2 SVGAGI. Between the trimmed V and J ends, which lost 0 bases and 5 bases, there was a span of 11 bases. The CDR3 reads CASSYSSSTDQPQHF. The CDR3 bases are TGTGCCAGCAGTTACTCGAGTTCCACCGATCAGCCCCAGCATTTT.

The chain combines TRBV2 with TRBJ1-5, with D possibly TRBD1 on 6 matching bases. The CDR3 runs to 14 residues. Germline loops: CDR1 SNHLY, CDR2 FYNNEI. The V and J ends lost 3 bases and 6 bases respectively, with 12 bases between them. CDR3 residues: CASSEVGGFQPQHF. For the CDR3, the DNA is TGTGCCAGCAGTGAGGTAGGGGGATTTCAGCCCCAGCATTTT. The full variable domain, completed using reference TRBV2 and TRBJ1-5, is EPEVTQTPSHQVTQMGQEVILRCVPISNHLYFYWYRQILGQKVEFLVSFYNNEISEKSEIFDDQFSVERPDGSNFTLKIRSTKLEDSAMYFCASSEVGGFQPQHFGDGTRLSIL.

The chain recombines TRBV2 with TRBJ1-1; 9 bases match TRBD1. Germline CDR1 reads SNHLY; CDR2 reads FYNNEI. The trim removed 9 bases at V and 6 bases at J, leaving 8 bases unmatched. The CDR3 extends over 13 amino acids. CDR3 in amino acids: CASLTGGGPEAFF. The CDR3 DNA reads TGTGCCAGTCTGACAGGGGGAGGCCCTGAAGCTTTCTTT. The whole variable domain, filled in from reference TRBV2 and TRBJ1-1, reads EPEVTQTPSHQVTQMGQEVILRCVPISNHLYFYWYRQILGQKVEFLVSFYNNEISEKSEIFDDQFSVERPDGSNFTLKIRSTKLEDSAMYFCASLTGGGPEAFFGQGTRLTVV.

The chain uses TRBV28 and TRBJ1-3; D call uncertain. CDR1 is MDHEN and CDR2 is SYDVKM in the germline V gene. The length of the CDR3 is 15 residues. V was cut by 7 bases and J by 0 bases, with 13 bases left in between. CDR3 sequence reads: CASTLGVSSGNTIYF. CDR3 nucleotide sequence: TGTGCCAGCACCCTCGGGGTCAGCTCTGGAAACACCATATATTTT.

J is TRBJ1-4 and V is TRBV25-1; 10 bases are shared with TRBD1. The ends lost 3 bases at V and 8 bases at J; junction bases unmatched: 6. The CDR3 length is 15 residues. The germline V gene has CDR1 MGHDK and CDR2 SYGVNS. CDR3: CASSERQGAREKLFF. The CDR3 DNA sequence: TGTGCCAGCAGTGAGCGACAGGGGGCGCGGGAAAAACTGTTTTTT.

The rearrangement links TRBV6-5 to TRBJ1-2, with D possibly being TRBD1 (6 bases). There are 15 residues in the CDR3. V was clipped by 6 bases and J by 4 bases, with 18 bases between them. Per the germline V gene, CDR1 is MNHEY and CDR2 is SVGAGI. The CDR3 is CASSLTGYSTYGYTF. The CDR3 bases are TGTGCCAGCAGCTTGACAGGATACAGCACCTATGGCTACACCTTC.

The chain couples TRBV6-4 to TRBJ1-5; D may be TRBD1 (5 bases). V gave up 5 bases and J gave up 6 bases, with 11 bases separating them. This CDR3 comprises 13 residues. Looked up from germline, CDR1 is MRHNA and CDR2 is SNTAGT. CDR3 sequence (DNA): TGTGCCAGCAGTCGTCAGGGTGGTCAGCCCCAGCATTTT. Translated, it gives CASSRQGGQPQHF.

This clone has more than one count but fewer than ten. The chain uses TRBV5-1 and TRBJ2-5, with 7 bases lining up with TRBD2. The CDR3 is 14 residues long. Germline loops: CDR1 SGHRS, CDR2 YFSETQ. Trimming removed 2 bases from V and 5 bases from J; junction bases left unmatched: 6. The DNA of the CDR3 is TGCGCCAGCAGCTTCCAAGCGGGACGGGAGACCCAGTACTTC. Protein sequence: CASSFQAGRETQYF.

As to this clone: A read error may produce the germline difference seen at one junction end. Written as DNA, the CDR3 is TGTGGCAGCTCCCCGGCGCAAGACAGGGTGAGCACTGAAGCTTTCTTT. Residues: CGSSPAQDRVSTEAFF. This chain connects TRBV18 to TRBJ1-1; 7 nucleotides align to TRBD1. CDR3 size: 16 residues. The germline V gene has CDR1 KGHSH and CDR2 LQKENI.

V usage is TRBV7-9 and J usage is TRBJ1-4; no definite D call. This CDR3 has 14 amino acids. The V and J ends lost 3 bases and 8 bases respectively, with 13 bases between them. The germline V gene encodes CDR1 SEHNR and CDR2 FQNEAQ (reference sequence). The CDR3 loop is CASSFAGSDEKLFF. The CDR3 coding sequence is TGTGCCAGCAGCTTTGCGGGGTCTGACGAAAAACTGTTTTTT.

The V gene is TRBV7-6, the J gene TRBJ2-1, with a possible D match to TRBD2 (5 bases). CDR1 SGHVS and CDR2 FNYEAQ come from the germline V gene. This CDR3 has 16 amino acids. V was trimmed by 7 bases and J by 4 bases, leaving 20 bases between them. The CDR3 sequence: CASTPEASRQYNEQFF. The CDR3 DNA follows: TGTGCCAGCACCCCGGAGGCTAGCAGACAATACAATGAGCAGTTCTTC. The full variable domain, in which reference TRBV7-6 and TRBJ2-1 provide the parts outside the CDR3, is GAGVSQSPRYKVTKRGQDVALRCDPISGHVSLYWYRQALGQGPEFLTYFNYEAQQDKSGLPNDRFSAERPEGSISTLTIQRTEQRDSAMYRCASTPEASRQYNEQFFGPGTRLTVL.

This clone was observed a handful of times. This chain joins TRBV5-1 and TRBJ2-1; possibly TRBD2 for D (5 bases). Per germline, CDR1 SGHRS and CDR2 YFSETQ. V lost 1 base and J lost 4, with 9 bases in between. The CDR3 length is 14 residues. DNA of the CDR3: TGCGCCAGCAGCTTGCTTTCGGGGTACAATGAGCAGTTCTTC. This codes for CASSLLSGYNEQFF. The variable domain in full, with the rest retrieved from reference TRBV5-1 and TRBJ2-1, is KAGVTQTPRYLIKTRGQQVTLSCSPISGHRSVSWYQQTPGQGLQFLFEYFSETQRNKGNFPGRFSGRQFSNSRSEMNVSTLELGDSALYLCASSLLSGYNEQFFGPGTRLTVL.

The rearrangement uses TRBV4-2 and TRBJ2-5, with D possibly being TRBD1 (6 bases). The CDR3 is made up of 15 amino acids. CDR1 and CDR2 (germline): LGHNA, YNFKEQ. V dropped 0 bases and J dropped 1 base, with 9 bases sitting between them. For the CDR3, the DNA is TGTGCCAGCAGCCAAGATTTACAGGGCCAAGAGACCCAGTACTTC. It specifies CASSQDLQGQETQYF.

CDR3 loop: CASSVGSGGFYEQYF. The CDR3 DNA reads TGTGCCAGCAGTGTAGGGTCAGGGGGATTCTACGAGCAGTACTTC. This chain uses TRBV2 with TRBJ2-7; 7 bases are a match to TRBD1. This CDR3 comprises 15 residues. The germline gives CDR1 SNHLY, CDR2 FYNNEI. V gave up 4 bases and J gave up 3 bases; unmatched junction bases: 9.

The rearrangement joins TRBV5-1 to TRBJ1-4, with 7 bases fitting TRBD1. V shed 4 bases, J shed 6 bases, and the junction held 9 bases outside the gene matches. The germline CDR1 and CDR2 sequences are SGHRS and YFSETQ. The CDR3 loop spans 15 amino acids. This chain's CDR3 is CASSRSGQEDEKLFF. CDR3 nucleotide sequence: TGCGCCAGCAGCCGGTCCGGACAGGAGGATGAAAAACTGTTTTTT.

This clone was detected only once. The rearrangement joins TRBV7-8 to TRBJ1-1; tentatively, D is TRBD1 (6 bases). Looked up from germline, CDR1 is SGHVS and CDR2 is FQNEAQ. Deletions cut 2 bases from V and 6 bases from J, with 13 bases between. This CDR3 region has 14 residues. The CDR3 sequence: CASSLPGEFAEAFF. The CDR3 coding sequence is TGTGCCAGCAGCTTACCAGGGGAGTTTGCTGAAGCTTTCTTT.

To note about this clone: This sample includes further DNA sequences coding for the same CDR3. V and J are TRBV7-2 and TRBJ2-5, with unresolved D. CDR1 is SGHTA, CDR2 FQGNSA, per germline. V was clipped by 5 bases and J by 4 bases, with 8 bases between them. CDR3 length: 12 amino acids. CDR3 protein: CASSESRETQYF. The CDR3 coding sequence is TGTGCCAGCAGCGAGTCCCGAGAGACCCAGTACTTC.

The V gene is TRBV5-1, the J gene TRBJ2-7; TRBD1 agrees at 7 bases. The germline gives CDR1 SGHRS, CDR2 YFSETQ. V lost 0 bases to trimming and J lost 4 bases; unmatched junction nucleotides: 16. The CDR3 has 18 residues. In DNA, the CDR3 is TGCGCCAGCAGCTTGGCCGCCTCCTTCAGGGGACAGATTTACGAGCAGTACTTC. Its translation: CASSLAASFRGQIYEQYF.

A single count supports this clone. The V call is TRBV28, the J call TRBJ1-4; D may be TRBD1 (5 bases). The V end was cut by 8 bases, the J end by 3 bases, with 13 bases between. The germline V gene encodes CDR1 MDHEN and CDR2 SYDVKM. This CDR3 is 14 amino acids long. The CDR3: CASGTGGSNEKLFF. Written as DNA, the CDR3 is TGTGCCAGCGGAACGGGGGGGTCTAATGAAAAACTGTTTTTT.

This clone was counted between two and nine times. As DNA, the CDR3 is TGCGCCAGCAGCCTCCTACAGGGGTTGGGGGAGACCCAGTACTTC. It is translated as CASSLLQGLGETQYF. V gene TRBV4-1 combines with J gene TRBJ2-5, with 7 bases aligning to TRBD1. The CDR3 is made up of 15 amino acids. The trim removed 4 bases at V and 5 bases at J, leaving 10 bases unmatched. Germline V CDR1 and CDR2: MGHRA, YSYEKL.

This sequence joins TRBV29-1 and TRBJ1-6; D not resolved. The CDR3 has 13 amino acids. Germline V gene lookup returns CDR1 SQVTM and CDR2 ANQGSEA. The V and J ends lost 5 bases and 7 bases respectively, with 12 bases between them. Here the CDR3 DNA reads TGCAGCGTTCAGGATACTTGGAATTCACCCCTCCACTTT. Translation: CSVQDTWNSPLHF.

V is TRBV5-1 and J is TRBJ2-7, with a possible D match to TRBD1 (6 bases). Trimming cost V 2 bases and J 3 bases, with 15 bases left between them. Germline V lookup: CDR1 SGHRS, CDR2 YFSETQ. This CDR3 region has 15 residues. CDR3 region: CASSFGAGTNYEQYF. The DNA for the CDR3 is TGCGCCAGCAGCTTCGGGGCCGGGACAAACTACGAGCAGTACTTC.

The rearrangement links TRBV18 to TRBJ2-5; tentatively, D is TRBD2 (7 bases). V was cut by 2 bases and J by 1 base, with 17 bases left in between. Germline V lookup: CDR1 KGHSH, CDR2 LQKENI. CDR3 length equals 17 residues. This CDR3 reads CASSPYYQGTTQETQYF. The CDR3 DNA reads TGTGCCAGCTCACCATATTATCAGGGGACTACCCAAGAGACCCAGTACTTC.

The CDR3 nucleotides are TGCGCCAGCAGCTCCGGGACAGGGGACGAAGAGACCCAGTACTTC. It is translated as CASSSGTGDEETQYF. This chain joins TRBV5-1 and TRBJ2-5, with 10 bases fitting TRBD1. Germline CDR1 is SGHRS and CDR2 is YFSETQ. Trimming removed 3 bases from V and 3 bases from J; junction bases left unmatched: 5. This CDR3 is built from 15 residues.

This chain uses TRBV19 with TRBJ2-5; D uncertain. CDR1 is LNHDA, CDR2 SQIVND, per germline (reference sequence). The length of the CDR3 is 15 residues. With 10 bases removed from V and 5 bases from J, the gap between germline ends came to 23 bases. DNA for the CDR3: TGTGCCACCCGCACCCTCGACAATTCAAAGGAGACCCAGTACTTC. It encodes CATRTLDNSKETQYF.

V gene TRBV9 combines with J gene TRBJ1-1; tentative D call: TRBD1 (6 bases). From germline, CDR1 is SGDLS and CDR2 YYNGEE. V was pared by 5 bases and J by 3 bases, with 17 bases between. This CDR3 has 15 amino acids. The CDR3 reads CASSDARGGDTEAFF. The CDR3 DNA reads TGTGCCAGCAGTGACGCTCGAGGGGGGGACACTGAAGCTTTCTTT.

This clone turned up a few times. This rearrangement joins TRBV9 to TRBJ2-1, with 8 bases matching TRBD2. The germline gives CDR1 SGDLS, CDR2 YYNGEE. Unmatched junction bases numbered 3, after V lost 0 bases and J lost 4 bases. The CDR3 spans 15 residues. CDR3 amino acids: CASSVEAGGYNEQFF. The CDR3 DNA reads TGTGCCAGCAGCGTAGAGGCGGGGGGTTACAATGAGCAGTTCTTC.

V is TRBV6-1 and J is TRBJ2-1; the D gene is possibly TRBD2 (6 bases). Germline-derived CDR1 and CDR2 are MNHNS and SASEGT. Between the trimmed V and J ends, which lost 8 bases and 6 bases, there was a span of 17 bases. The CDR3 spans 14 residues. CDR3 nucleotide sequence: TGTGCCAGCGAGGGACTCCCCGACCCCAATGAGCAGTTCTTC. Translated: CASEGLPDPNEQFF.

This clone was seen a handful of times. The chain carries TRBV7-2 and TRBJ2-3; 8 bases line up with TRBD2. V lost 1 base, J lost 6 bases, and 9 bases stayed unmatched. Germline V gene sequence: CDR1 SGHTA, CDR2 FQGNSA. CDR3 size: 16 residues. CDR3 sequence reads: CASSLGDFGGVDTQYF. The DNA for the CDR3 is TGTGCCAGCAGCTTAGGGGACTTCGGGGGGGTCGATACGCAGTATTTT.

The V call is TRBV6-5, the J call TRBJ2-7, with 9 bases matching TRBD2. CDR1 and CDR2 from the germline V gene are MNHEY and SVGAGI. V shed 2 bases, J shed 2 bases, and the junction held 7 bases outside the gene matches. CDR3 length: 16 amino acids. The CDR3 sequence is CASSYPGLAGTYEQYF. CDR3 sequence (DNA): TGTGCCAGCAGTTACCCCGGGCTAGCGGGGACCTACGAGCAGTACTTC.